This T cell receptor (beta chain) was sequenced in a study of cytomegalovirus exposure and HLA in healthy donors. A word on this clone: Its antigen is undetermined.

Study-wide results and limits: Association of roughly 18,000 TCR beta sequences with HLA alleles was found at 0.05 false discovery rate in a later analysis. The CMV antigen specificity of a few CMV-associated chains was confirmed through in vitro analysis.

The primer mix had 60 Vbeta and 13 Jbeta primers. Here immunoSEQ multiplex PCR was the method, and the copy in TCRdb shows in-frame clones only, minus some. The sample has tens of thousands of clones; roughly 50% are singletons. Per the germline V gene, CDR1 is MNHEY and CDR2 is SVGAGI. This CDR3 is built from 13 residues. V lost 7 bases to trimming and J lost 5 bases, with 15 bases between them. The TCR was taken from a human donor in good health. The sequenced sample was PBMCs. This chain connects TRBV6-5 to TRBJ2-7; a possible D gene is TRBD2 (5 bases). DNA of the CDR3: TGTGCCAGCATGCGTCCGAGGGCCAACGAGCAGTACTTC. Translated: CASMRPRANEQYF.